These 25 T cell receptor beta chains came from one sample sequenced in a study of neoadjuvant anti-PD-1 for oral cavity cancer. Sequencing used immunoSEQ multiplex PCR; TCRdb keeps in-frame clones, though not all of them. The table has around 12,000 clones, roughly 69% seen once. This specimen was PBMCs, taken before nivolumab (anti-PD-1) treatment. Receptor source: a person between 35 and 79 years old with oral cavity squamous cell carcinoma.

This rearrangement joins TRBV4-1 to TRBJ2-7; D may match TRBD1 or TRBD2 (6 bases each). Germline V gives CDR1 MGHRA, CDR2 YSYEKL. The CDR3 contains 14 residues. V lost 2 bases to trimming and J lost 6 bases, with 14 bases between them. The CDR3 reads CASSQPMGGAEQYF. For the CDR3, the DNA is TGCGCCAGCAGCCAACCAATGGGGGGCGCCGAGCAGTACTTC.

V and J are TRBV25-1 and TRBJ1-4; TRBD1 aligns across 9 bases. The ends lost 6 bases at V and 7 bases at J; junction bases unmatched: 9. CDR3 length: 15 residues. CDR1 is MGHDK and CDR2 is SYGVNS in the germline V gene. The CDR3 nucleotides are TGTGCCAGCAGCCCAACCACAGGGGGCAGTGAAAAACTGTTTTTT. Translating gives CASSPTTGGSEKLFF.

The chain has TRBV19 and TRBJ2-7, with D hard to call. CDR3 length: 14 amino acids. In germline, CDR1 is LNHDA, CDR2 SQIVND (reference sequence). The germline V and J ends were trimmed by 1 base and 2 bases, with 9 bases remaining between them. The CDR3 region has the DNA TGTGCCAGTAGTATAGTCCCCAGCCCCTACGAGCAGTACTTC. Its protein product is CASSIVPSPYEQYF. The whole variable domain, filled in from reference TRBV19 and TRBJ2-7, reads DGGITQSPKYLFRKEGQNVTLSCEQNLNHDAMYWYRQDPGQGLRLIYYSQIVNDFQKGDIAEGYSVSREKKESFPLTVTSAQKNPTAFYLCASSIVPSPYEQYFGPGTRLTVT.

The DNA of the CDR3 is TGCAGCCTACGACTAGCGGGAGGAGAGACCCAGTACTTC. This codes for CSLRLAGGETQYF. The rearrangement links TRBV29-1 to TRBJ2-5; 13 bases agree with TRBD2. Germline CDR1 reads SQVTM; CDR2 reads ANQGSEA. This CDR3 is built from 13 residues. Trimming removed 8 bases from V and 4 bases from J; junction bases left unmatched: 4.

The V gene is TRBV6-1, the J gene TRBJ2-2; D remains ambiguous. Trimming pared 0 bases from V and 6 bases from J, leaving 5 bases between. This CDR3 comprises 13 residues. Germline V gene sequence: CDR1 MNHNS, CDR2 SASEGT. CDR3 sequence: CASSEATAGELFF. The CDR3 bases are TGTGCCAGCAGTGAAGCGACGGCCGGGGAGCTGTTTTTT.

This clone was detected only a few times. The chain is built from TRBV7-9 and TRBJ2-1; D call uncertain. Looked up from germline, CDR1 is SEHNR and CDR2 is FQNEAQ (reference sequence). V shed 5 bases and J shed 5 bases, with 10 bases lying between them. The CDR3 covers 13 residues. CDR3 DNA sequence: TGTGCCAGCAGCCCCTCCTTCCACAATGAGCAGTTCTTC. Its protein product is CASSPSFHNEQFF.

The CDR3 protein is CASTEAGGKNTIYF. The CDR3 region has the DNA TGTGCCAGCACGGAGGCGGGAGGGAAGAACACCATATATTTT. The gene calls are TRBV28 and TRBJ1-3, with D hard to call. CDR3 length: 14 amino acids. Germline V gene sequence: CDR1 MDHEN, CDR2 SYDVKM. Trimming took off 7 bases at V and 7 bases at J, with 17 bases between the two ends.

This clone was recorded a few times. This sequence joins TRBV9 and TRBJ1-3; D may be TRBD1 (5 bases). V gave up 4 bases and J gave up 2 bases, with 19 bases separating them. This CDR3 is built from 17 residues. CDR1 and CDR2 from the germline V gene are SGDLS and YYNGEE. In nucleotides, the CDR3 is TGTGCCAGCAGCATTAGCGTGGGCAGGGAGCCTGGAAACACCATATATTTT. Translating it yields CASSISVGREPGNTIYF.

The chain joins TRBV27 to TRBJ2-7; TRBD1 might be the D (5 bases). The CDR3 has 15 amino acids. The V end lost 5 bases, the J end lost 3 bases, and 17 bases lay between the germline ends. Germline assignment: CDR1 MNHEY and CDR2 SMNVEV (reference sequence). As DNA, the CDR3 is TGTGCCAGCAGTAGAACAGGCCCGCAGGGCTACGAGCAGTACTTC. It specifies CASSRTGPQGYEQYF.

This clone was observed a few times. The J gene is TRBJ2-7, the V gene TRBV27, with D perhaps matching TRBD2 (6 bases). V lost 4 bases, J lost 0 bases, and 16 bases lay in between. The germline V gene has CDR1 MNHEY and CDR2 SMNVEV (reference sequence). The CDR3 runs to 16 residues. CDR3 region: CASSSPGLTSSYEQYF. The CDR3 nucleotides are TGTGCCAGCAGTTCTCCGGGACTCACGAGCTCCTACGAGCAGTACTTC.

V and J are TRBV5-1 and TRBJ2-7; 10 positions match TRBD2. Germline CDR1 SGHRS, CDR2 YFSETQ. There are 16 residues in the CDR3. V shed 0 bases and J 2 bases; nucleotides not matched to a gene: 5. CDR3 sequence (DNA): TGCGCCAGCAGCTTGGGTCTAGCGGGAGCCACCTACGAGCAGTACTTC. This encodes CASSLGLAGATYEQYF.

The chain recombines TRBV6-1 with TRBJ1-6, with a weak D call TRBD1 (5 bases). The CDR3 length is 12 residues. The germline V gene has CDR1 MNHNS and CDR2 SASEGT. Between the trimmed V and J ends, which lost 6 bases and 17 bases, there was a span of 17 bases. CDR3: CASRPDSPAFHF. The CDR3 bases are TGTGCCAGCAGACCTGACAGTCCGGCCTTCCACTTT.

This chain connects TRBV28 to TRBJ2-7; 11 positions match TRBD2. The CDR3 extends over 15 amino acids. V shed 6 bases and J 1 base; nucleotides not matched to a gene: 5. Germline V gene data show CDR1 as MDHEN and CDR2 as SYDVKM. CDR3 coding DNA: TGTGCCAGCAGGAGAGGGACTAGCGGTTCCTACGAGCAGTACTTC. Translation: CASRRGTSGSYEQYF.

The sample holds one count of this clone. This sequence joins TRBV2 and TRBJ1-1; D remains ambiguous. CDR3 length: 13 amino acids. V shed 3 bases and J shed 2 bases, with 7 bases lying between them. Germline values: CDR1 SNHLY, CDR2 FYNNEI. The CDR3 DNA is TGTGCCAGCAGTGAGGAAGCAAACACTGAAGCTTTCTTT. Translation gives CASSEEANTEAFF.

This chain links TRBV5-4 with TRBJ2-1, with 10 positions matching TRBD1. The V and J ends lost 2 bases and 6 bases, in that order; junction bases with no gene match: 5. Germline CDR1 SGHNT, CDR2 YYREEE (reference sequence). The CDR3 has 15 amino acids. The DNA of the CDR3 is TGTGCCAGCAGCTTCTTGGACAGGGGGGGCAATGAGCAGTTCTTC. Its protein product is CASSFLDRGGNEQFF.

This chain connects TRBV19 to TRBJ1-5; no reliable D call. Trimming removed 6 bases from V and 4 bases from J, with 25 bases in between. CDR1 is LNHDA and CDR2 is SQIVND in the germline V gene (reference sequence). There are 18 residues in the CDR3. CDR3: CASRQNRQWARSNQPQHF. The CDR3 bases are TGTGCCAGTAGACAAAACCGCCAGTGGGCGAGGTCGAATCAGCCCCAGCATTTT.

In this sample, this clone turned up a few times. V gene TRBV6-1 combines with J gene TRBJ2-2; 10 nucleotides line up with TRBD2. The ends lost 7 bases at V and 5 bases at J; junction bases unmatched: 7. Germline V lookup: CDR1 MNHNS, CDR2 SASEGT. The CDR3 extends over 15 amino acids. CDR3: CASTLAGVVTGELFF. The DNA for the CDR3 is TGTGCCAGCACTCTAGCGGGAGTGGTTACCGGGGAGCTGTTTTTT.

This clone was observed a few times. This chain links TRBV6-1 with TRBJ1-5; D remains ambiguous. Germline V gene sequence: CDR1 MNHNS, CDR2 SASEGT. The CDR3 spans 13 residues. The ends were cut back, 7 bases at V and 4 bases at J, with 11 bases in the middle. The CDR3 nucleotides read TGTGCCAGCATCCTGGACCGTAATCAGCCCCAGCATTTT. Its translation is CASILDRNQPQHF.

The table lists this clone with a few counts. The CDR3 spells CASSLRGENTEAFF. The CDR3 DNA reads TGCGCCAGCAGCTTGCGGGGAGAGAACACTGAAGCTTTCTTT. This chain connects TRBV5-1 to TRBJ1-1; D remains ambiguous. CDR1 and CDR2 (germline): SGHRS, YFSETQ. The CDR3 sequence is 14 residues long. With 1 base removed from V and 1 base from J, the gap between germline ends came to 8 bases.

The chain is built from TRBV30 and TRBJ1-5; a weak D match, TRBD1 (6 bases). Trimming removed 3 bases at V and 4 bases at J, with 10 bases between. Germline V gene sequence: CDR1 GTSNPN, CDR2 SVGIG (reference sequence). The CDR3 has 13 amino acids. For the CDR3, the DNA is TGTGCCTGGAGGGGACATCCGAATCAGCCCCAGCATTTT. Its protein product is CAWRGHPNQPQHF.

The chain links TRBV6-1 to TRBJ1-5; D gene ambiguous. The CDR3 extends over 13 amino acids. Germline V CDR1 and CDR2: MNHNS, SASEGT. The V and J ends lost 0 bases and 5 bases respectively, with 5 bases between them. The CDR3: CASSEAWDQPQHF. CDR3 nucleotides: TGTGCCAGCAGTGAAGCATGGGATCAGCCCCAGCATTTT.

The chain links TRBV6-1 to TRBJ2-3; weak D call: TRBD2 (7 bases). The CDR3 length is 11 residues. V was pared by 8 bases and J by 9 bases, with 12 bases between. Germline values: CDR1 MNHNS, CDR2 SASEGT. DNA for the CDR3: TGTGCCAGCGACGGGGGGCTGACGCAGTATTTT. It yields the protein CASDGGLTQYF.

This chain links TRBV7-2 with TRBJ1-2; D gene uncertain. This CDR3 region has 12 residues. Germline V gene data show CDR1 as SGHTA and CDR2 as FQGNSA. The ends were cut back, 7 bases at V and 9 bases at J, with 15 bases in the middle. CDR3 residues: CASILPGISYTF. DNA of the CDR3: TGTGCCAGCATCCTACCGGGGATTAGCTACACCTTC.

Worth noting for this clone: The junction shows a germline mismatch at one end, possibly a read error. The V gene is TRBV6-5, the J gene TRBJ1-1; D possibly corresponds to TRBD1 (6 bases). In germline, CDR1 is MNHEY, CDR2 SVGAGI. The CDR3 consists of 14 residues. The CDR3 DNA follows: TGTGCCAGCAGTGACCCTGGACAGTCTACTGCAGCTTTCTTT. Amino acid sequence: CASSDPGQSTAAFF.

The chain combines TRBV30 with TRBJ2-5, with TRBD1 as a possible D gene (5 bases). CDR1 GTSNPN and CDR2 SVGIG come from the germline V gene (reference sequence). The CDR3 covers 14 residues. Trimming left V 0 bases short and J 2 bases short, with 10 bases between. The CDR3 reads CAWSVPNRQETQYF. The CDR3 DNA is TGTGCCTGGAGTGTACCCAACAGGCAAGAGACCCAGTACTTC.